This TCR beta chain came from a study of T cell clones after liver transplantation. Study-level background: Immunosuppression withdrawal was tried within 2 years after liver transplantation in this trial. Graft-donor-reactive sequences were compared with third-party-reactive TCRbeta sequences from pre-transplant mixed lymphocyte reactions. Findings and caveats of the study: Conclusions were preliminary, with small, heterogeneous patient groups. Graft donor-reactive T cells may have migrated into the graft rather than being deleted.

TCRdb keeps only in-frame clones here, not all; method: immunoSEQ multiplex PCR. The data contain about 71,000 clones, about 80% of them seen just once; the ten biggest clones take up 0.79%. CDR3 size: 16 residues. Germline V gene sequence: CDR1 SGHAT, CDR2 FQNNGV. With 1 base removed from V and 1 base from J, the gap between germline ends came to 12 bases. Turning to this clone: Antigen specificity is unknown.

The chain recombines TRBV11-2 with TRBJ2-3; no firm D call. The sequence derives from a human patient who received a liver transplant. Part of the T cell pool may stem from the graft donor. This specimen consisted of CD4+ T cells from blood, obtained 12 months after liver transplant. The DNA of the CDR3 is TGTGCCAGCAGCTTAGGGACCCATAGAGGCACAGATACGCAGTATTTT. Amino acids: CASSLGTHRGTDTQYF.